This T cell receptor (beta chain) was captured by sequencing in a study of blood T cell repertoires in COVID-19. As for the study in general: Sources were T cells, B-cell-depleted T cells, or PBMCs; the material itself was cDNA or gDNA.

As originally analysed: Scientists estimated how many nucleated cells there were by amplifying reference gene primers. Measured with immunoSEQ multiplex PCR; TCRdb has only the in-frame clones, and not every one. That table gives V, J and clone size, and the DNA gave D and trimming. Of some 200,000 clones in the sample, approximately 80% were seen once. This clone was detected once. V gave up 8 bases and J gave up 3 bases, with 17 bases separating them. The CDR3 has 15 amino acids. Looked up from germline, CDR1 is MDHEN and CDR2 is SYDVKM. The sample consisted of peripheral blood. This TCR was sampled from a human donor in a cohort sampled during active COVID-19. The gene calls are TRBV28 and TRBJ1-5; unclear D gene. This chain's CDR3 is CASVRQTEFNQPQHF. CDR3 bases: TGTGCCAGCGTGCGCCAAACAGAATTCAATCAGCCCCAGCATTTT.